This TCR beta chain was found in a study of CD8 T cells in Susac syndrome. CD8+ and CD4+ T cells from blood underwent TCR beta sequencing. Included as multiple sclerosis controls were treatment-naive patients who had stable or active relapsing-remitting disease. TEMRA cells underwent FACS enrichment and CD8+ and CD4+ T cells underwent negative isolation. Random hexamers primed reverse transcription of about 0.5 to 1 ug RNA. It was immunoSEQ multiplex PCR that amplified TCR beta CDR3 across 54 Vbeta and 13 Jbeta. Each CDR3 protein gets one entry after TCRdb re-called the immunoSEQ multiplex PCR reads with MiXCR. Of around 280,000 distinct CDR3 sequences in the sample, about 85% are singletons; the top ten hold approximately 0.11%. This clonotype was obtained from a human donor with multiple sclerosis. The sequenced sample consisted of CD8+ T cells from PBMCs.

CDR3 DNA: TGTGCCAGCAACCTAGCGGGAGTGGGATACAATGAGCAGTTCTTC. This translates into CASNLAGVGYNEQFF. The chain joins TRBV6-6 to TRBJ2-1, with 10 bases matching TRBD2. The CDR3 totals 15 residues. J gave up 4 bases and V 7 bases, and 7 bases lay outside the gene matches. Per germline, CDR1 MNHNY and CDR2 SVGAGI (reference sequence).